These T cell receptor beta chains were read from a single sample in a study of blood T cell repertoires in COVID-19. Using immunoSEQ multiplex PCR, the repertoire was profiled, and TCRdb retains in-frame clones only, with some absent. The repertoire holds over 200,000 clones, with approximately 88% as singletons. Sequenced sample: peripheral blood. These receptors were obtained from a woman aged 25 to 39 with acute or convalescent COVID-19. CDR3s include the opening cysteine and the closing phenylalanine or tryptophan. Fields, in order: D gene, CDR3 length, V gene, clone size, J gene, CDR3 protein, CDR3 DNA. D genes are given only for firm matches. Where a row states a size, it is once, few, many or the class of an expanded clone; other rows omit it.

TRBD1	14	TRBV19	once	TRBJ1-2	CASSKAGDSYGYTF	TGTGCCAGTAGTAAGGCAGGGGACAGCTATGGCTACACCTTC
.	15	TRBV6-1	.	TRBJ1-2	CASSEESVPLYGYTF	TGTGCCAGCAGTGAAGAATCGGTGCCGTTATATGGCTACACCTTC
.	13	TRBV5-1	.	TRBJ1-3	CASSLEQAKTIYF	TGCGCCAGCAGCTTGGAACAGGCTAAGACCATATATTTT
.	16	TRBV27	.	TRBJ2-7	CASSTNSSDIQCEQYF	TGTGCCAGCAGTACTAACTCTAGCGACATACAGTGCGAGCAGTACTTC
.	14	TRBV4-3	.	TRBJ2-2	CASSPTANTGELFF	TGCGCCAGCAGCCCGACAGCTAACACCGGGGAGCTGTTTTTT
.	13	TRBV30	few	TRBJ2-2	CAWRTPVTGELFF	TGTGCCTGGAGAACCCCAGTCACCGGGGAGCTGTTTTTT
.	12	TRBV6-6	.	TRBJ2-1	CASSYSTLEQFF	TGTGCCAGCAGTTACTCGACTCTTGAGCAGTTCTTC
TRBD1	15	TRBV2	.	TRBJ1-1	CASSDPQGLNTEAFF	TGTGCCAGCAGTGATCCACAGGGGTTGAACACTGAAGCTTTCTTT
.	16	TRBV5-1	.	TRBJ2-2	CASSLVPRGEYGELFF	TGCGCCAGCAGCTTGGTCCCCAGGGGCGAATACGGGGAGCTGTTTTTT
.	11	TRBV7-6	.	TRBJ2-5	CALSSGETQYF	TGTGCGTTGTCTTCAGGGGAGACCCAGTACTTC
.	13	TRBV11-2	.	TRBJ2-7	CASSLLVAAEQYF	TGTGCCAGCAGCTTACTAGTCGCGGCCGAGCAGTACTTC
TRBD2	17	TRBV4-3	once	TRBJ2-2	CASSQDLTGGPIGELFF	TGCGCCAGCAGCCAAGATCTAACGGGAGGGCCTATCGGGGAGCTGTTTTTT
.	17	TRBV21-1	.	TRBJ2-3	CASSKGTSENGADTQYF	TGTGCCAGCAGCAAAGGGACTAGCGAGAATGGCGCAGATACGCAGTATTTT
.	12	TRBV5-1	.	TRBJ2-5	CASSFTRRAQYF	TGCGCCAGCAGCTTCACTAGGAGGGCCCAGTACTTC
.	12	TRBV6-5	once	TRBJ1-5	CASREGMLPQHF	TGTGCCAGCAGGGAGGGAATGTTACCCCAGCATTTT
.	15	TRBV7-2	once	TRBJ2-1	CASSLSGLYSDEQFF	TGTGCCAGCAGCCTTAGCGGTCTTTACAGCGATGAGCAGTTCTTC
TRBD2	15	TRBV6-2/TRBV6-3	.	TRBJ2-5	CASSYSAGVGETQYF	TGTGCCAGCAGTTACTCAGCGGGAGTGGGAGAGACCCAGTACTTC